The sequence of this T cell receptor (beta chain) was determined in a study of blood T cell repertoires in COVID-19. Whole-study context: The United States, Italy and Spain were the sources of the acute and convalescent COVID-19 samples. Nucleic acid was either cDNA or gDNA, and it came from T cells, B-cell-depleted T cells, or PBMCs.

Trimming cost V 5 bases and J 4 bases, with 11 bases left between them. This CDR3 contains 13 residues. This clone is a singleton in its sample. As handled by the study authors: By means of reference gene primer amplification, nucleated cell counts were estimated. Some clones are missing from TCRdb's copy, which holds only in-frame ones; the method was immunoSEQ multiplex PCR. The DNA gave D and trimming, while V, J and clone size come from that table. Among 310,000 or so clones listed, around 85% were seen once. This TCR came from a woman in her twenties or thirties who had recovered from COVID-19. The specimen was peripheral blood. The V call is TRBV12-3 or TRBV12-4, the J call TRBJ1-1; the D is unclear. CDR3 sequence (DNA): TGTGCCAGCAGTGTAACTACGACCACTGAAGCTTTCTTT. Translation: CASSVTTTTEAFF.